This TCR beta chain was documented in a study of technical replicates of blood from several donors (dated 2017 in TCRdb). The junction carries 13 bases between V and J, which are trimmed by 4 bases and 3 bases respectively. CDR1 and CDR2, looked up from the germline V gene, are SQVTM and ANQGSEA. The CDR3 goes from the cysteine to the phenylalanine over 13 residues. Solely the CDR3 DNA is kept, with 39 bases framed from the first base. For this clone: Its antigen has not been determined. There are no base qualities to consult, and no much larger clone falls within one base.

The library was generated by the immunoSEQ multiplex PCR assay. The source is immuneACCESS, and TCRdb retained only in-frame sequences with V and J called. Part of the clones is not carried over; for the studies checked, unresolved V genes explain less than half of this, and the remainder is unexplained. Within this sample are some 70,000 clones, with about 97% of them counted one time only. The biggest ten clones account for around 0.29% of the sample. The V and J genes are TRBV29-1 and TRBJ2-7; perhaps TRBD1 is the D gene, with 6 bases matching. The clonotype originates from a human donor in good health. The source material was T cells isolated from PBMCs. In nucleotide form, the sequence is TGCAGCGTTGCGCCAGGGGACGTCTACGAGCAGTACTTC. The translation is CSVAPGDVYEQYF.